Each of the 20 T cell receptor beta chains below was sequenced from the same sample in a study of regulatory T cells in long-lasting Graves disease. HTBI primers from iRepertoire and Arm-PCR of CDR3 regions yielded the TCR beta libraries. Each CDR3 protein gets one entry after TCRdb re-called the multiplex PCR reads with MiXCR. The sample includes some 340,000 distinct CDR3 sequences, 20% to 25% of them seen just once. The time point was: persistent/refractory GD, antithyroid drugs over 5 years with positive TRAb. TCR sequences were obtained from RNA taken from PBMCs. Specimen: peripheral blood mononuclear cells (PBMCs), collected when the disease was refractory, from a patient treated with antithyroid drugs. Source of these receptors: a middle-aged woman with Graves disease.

CDR3 coding DNA: TGTGCCAGCAGCGTAGGGGGAATTAGCAATCAGCCCCAGCATTTT. Translating it yields CASSVGGISNQPQHF. The chain recombines TRBV9 with TRBJ1-5; D remains unclear. The length of the CDR3 is 15 residues. CDR1 and CDR2 (germline): SGDLS, YYNGEE. V lost 0 bases, J lost 0 bases, and 7 bases lay in between.

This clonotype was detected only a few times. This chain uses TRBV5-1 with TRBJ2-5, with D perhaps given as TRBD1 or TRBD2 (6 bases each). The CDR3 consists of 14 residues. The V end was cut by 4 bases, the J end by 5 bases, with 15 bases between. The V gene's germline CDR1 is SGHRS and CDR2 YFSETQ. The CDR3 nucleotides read TGCGCCAGCAGCCCACTTACAGGGACTGAGACCCAGTACTTC. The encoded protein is CASSPLTGTETQYF.

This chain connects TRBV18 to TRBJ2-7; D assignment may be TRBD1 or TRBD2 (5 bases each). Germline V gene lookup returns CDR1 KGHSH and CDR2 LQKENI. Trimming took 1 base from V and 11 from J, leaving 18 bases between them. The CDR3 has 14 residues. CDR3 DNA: TGTGCCAGCTCACCACAGGGGAGCATCGATAACGAGTACTTC. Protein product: CASSPQGSIDNEYF.

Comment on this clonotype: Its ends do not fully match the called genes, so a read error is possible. CDR3: CASSLPPPNERFF. CDR3 coding DNA: TGTGCCAGCAGTTTACCCCCCCCCAATGAGCGGTTCTTC. The chain recombines TRBV28 with TRBJ2-5, with D perhaps matching TRBD2 (5 bases). Germline lookup yields CDR1 MDHEN and CDR2 SYDVKM. This CDR3 spans 13 amino acids.

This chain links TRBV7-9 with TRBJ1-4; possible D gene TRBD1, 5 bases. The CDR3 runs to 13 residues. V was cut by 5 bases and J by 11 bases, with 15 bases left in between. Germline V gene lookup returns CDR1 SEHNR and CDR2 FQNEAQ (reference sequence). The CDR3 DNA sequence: TGTGCCAGCAGCCGCAGGGAAGGGGAGAAACTGTTTTTT. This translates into CASSRREGEKLFF.

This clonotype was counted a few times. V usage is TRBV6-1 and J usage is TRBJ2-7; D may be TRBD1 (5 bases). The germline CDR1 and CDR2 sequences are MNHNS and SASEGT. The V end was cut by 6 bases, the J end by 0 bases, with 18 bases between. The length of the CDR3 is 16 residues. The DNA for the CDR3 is TGTGCCAGCAGACGAGAACAAAGACAGAGCTCCTACGAGCAGTACTTC. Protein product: CASRREQRQSSYEQYF.

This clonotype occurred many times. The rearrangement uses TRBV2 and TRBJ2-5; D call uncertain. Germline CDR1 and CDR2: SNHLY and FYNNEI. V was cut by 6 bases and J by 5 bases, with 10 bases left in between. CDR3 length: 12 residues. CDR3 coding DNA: TGTGCCAGCAGATTGGGCGCGGAGACCCAGTACTTC. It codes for CASRLGAETQYF.

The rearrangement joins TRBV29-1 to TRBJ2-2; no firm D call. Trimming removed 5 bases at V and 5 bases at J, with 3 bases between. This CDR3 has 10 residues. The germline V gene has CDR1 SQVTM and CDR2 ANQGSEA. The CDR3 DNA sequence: TGCAGCGTTCGAACCGGGGAGCTGTTTTTT. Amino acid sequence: CSVRTGELFF.

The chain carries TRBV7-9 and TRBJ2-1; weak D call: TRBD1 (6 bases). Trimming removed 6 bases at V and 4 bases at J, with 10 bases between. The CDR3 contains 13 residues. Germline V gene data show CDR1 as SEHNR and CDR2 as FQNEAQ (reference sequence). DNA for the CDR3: TGTGCCAGCAGATTACAGGGTTACAATGAGCAGTTCTTC. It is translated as CASRLQGYNEQFF.

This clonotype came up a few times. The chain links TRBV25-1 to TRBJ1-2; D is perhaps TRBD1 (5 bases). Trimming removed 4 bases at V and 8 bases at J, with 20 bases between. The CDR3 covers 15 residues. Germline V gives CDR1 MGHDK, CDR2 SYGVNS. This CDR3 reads CASSARDGRDGGYTF. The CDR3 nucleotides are TGTGCCAGCAGTGCTAGGGACGGGAGGGATGGGGGCTACACCTTC.

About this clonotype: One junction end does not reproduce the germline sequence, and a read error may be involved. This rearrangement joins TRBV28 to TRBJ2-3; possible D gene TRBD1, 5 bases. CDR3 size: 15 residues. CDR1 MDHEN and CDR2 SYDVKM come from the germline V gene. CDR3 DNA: TGTCCCAGCAAAACCACGGCAGGGCACACAGATACGCAGTATTTT. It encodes CPSKTTAGHTDTQYF.

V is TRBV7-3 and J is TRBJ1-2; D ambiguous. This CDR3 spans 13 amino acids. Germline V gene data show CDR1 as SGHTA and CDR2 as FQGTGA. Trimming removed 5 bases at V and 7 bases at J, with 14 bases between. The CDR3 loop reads CASSPRSGVGYTF. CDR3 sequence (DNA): TGTGCCAGCAGCCCCCGCAGTGGTGTTGGCTACACCTTC.

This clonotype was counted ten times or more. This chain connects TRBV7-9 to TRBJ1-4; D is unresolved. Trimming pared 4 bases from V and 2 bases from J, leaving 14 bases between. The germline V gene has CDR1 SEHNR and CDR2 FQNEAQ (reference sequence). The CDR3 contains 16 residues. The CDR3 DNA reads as TGTGCCAGCAGCTCTGCCAATACCTGGACTAATGAAAAACTGTTTTTT. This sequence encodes CASSSANTWTNEKLFF.

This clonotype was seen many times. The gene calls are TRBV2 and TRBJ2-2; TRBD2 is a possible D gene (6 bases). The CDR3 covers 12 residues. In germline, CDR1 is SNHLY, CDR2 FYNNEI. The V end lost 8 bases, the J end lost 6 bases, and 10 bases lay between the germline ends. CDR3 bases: TGTGCCAGCGCAGGGACTTCCGGGGAGCTGTTTTTT. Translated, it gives CASAGTSGELFF.

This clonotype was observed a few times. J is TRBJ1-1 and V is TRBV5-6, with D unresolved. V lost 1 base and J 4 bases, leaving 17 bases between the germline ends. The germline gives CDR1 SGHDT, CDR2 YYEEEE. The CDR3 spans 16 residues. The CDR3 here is CASSLMADGVLTEAFF. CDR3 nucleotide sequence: TGTGCCAGCAGCTTGATGGCCGACGGGGTGCTCACTGAAGCTTTCTTT.

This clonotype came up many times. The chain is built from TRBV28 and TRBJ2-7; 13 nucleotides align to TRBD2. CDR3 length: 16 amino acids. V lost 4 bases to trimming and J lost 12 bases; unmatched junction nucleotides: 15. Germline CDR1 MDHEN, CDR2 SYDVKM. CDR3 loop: CASSSKGTSGTGFRYF. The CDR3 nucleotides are TGTGCCAGCAGTTCCAAGGGGACTAGCGGGACTGGTTTCCGGTACTTC.

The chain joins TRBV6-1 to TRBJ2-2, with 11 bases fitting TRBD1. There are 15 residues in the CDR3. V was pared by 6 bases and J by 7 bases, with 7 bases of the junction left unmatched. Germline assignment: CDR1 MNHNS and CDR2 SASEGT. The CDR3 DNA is TGTGCCAGCAGCAGGGACAGGGGGTTGATCGGGGAGCTGTTTTTT. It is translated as CASSRDRGLIGELFF.

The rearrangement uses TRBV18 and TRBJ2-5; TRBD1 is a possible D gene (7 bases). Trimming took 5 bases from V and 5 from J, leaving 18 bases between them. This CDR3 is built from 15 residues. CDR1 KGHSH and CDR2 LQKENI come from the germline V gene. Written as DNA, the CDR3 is TGTGCCAGCTCAGCCTTCGACAGGGAGGCCGAGACCCAGTACTTC. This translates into CASSAFDREAETQYF.

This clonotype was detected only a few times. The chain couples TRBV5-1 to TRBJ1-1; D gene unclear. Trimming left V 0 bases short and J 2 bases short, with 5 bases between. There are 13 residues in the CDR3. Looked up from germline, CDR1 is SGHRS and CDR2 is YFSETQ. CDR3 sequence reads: CASSLGINTEAFF. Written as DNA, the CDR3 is TGCGCCAGCAGCTTGGGGATTAACACTGAAGCTTTCTTT.

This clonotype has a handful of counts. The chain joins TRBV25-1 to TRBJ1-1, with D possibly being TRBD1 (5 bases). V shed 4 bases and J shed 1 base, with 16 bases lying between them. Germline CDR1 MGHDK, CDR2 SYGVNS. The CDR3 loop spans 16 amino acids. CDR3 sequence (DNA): TGTGCCAGCAGTGTAAGCTACTCAACAGGGAACACTGAAGCTTTCTTT. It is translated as CASSVSYSTGNTEAFF. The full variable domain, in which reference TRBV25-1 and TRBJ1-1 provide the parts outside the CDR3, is EADIYQTPRYLVIGTGKKITLECSQTMGHDKMYWYQQDPGMELHLIHYSYGVNSTEKGDLSSESTVSRIRTEHFPLTLESARPSHTSQYLCASSVSYSTGNTEAFFGQGTRLTVV.